This T cell receptor (beta chain) stems from a study of OX40 agonist ivuxolimab in advanced cancers. CDR1 SGHDT and CDR2 YYEEEE come from the germline V gene. The V end was cut by 0 bases, the J end by 0 bases, with 8 bases between. The CDR3 is made up of 15 amino acids. Method: immunoSEQ multiplex PCR; TCRdb's copy keeps in-frame clones and lacks some. Of around 95,000 clones in the sample, around 90% were seen once. The sample here was CD4+ or CD8+ T cells sorted from blood, taken in a trial of the OX40 agonist ivuxolimab. The sequence was collected from an adult with an advanced solid tumor such as melanoma, head and neck, liver or kidney cancer. This sequence joins TRBV5-6 and TRBJ2-3; the D gene is possibly TRBD2 (5 bases). In DNA, the CDR3 is TGTGCCAGCAGCTTGGTGGGGAGAAGCACAGATACGCAGTATTTT. This gives the protein CASSLVGRSTDTQYF.